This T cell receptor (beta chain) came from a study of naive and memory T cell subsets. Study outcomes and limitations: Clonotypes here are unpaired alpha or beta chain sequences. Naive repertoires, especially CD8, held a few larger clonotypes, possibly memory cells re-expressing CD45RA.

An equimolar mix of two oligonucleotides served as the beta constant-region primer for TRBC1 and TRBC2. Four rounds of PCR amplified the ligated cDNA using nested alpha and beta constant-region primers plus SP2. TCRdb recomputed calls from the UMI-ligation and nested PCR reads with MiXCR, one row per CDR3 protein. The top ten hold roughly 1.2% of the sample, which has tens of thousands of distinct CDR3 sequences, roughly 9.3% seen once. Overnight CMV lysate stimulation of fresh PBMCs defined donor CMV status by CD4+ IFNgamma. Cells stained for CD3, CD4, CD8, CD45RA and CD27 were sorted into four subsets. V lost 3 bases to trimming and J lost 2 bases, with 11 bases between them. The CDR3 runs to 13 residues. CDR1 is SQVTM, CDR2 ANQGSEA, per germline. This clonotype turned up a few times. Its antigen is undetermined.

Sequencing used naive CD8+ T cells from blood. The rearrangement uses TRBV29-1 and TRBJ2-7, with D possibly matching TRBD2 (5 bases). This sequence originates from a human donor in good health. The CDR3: CSVDNGNTYEQYF. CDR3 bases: TGCAGCGTTGATAACGGGAACACCTACGAGCAGTACTTC.